The 9 T cell receptor beta chains presented below share a single source sample, sequenced in a study of control samples from healthy donors and cancer patients (dated by TCRdb to 2020 to 2021). The library was obtained by the immunoSEQ multiplex PCR assay. Imported from immuneACCESS, the table was reduced by TCRdb to in-frame sequences with V and J called. These copies leave out some clones; in studies compared against another copy, an unresolved V gene accounts for under half, and the cause of the remainder is not known. In this sample the table shows about 140,000 clones, approximately 91% of which occur a single time. The ten top clones hold approximately 9.4% of the sample. Sample: blood. The receptors were sampled from a woman in her twenties or thirties in good health.

J is TRBJ2-1 and V is TRBV13, with TRBD1 as a possible D gene (6 bases). Per germline, CDR1 PRHDT and CDR2 FYEKMQ (reference sequence). CDR3 length equals 15 residues. The V end was cut by 3 bases, the J end by 4 bases, with 13 bases between. CDR3 residues: CASSFGRGTYNEQFF. In DNA form, the CDR3 reads TGTGCCAGCAGCTTTGGCAGGGGTACGTACAATGAGCAGTTCTTC.

The chain joins TRBV18 to TRBJ1-3; D gene uncertain. The germline V gene encodes CDR1 KGHSH and CDR2 LQKENI. The CDR3 sequence is 12 residues long. Trimming took 5 bases from V and 2 from J, leaving 4 bases between them. CDR3 region: CASSSTGNTIYF. The CDR3 DNA is TGTGCCAGCTCATCTACTGGAAACACCATATATTTT. Variable domain in full (rest from reference TRBV18 and TRBJ1-3): NAGVMQNPRHLVRRRGQEARLRCSPMKGHSHVYWYRQLPEEGLKFMVYLQKENIIDESGMPKERFSAEFPKEGPSILRIQQVVRGDSAAYFCASSSTGNTIYFGEGSWLTVV.

V is TRBV3-1 (or the pseudogene TRBV3-2) and J is TRBJ1-2; D is unclear. Trimming took off 1 base at V and 4 bases at J, with 13 bases between the two ends. This CDR3 is built from 15 residues. Germline V gives CDR1 LGHDT, CDR2 YNNKEL (reference sequence). CDR3 residues: CASSQAGPGGYGYTF. The CDR3, as DNA: TGTGCCAGCAGCCAAGCCGGGCCCGGTGGCTATGGCTACACCTTC.

The chain combines TRBV20-1 with TRBJ2-1; D gene ambiguous. Germline CDR1 DFQATT, CDR2 SNEGSKA (reference sequence). The CDR3 spans 11 residues. V lost 6 bases and J lost 6, with 9 bases in between. CDR3 DNA sequence: TGCAGTGCCAGTCCCTTCAATGAGCAGTTCTTC. This sequence encodes CSASPFNEQFF.

The chain is built from TRBV6-5 and TRBJ2-7; D remains unclear. Germline CDR1 MNHEY, CDR2 SVGAGI. CDR3 length: 13 amino acids. Trimming cost V 2 bases and J 2 bases, with 7 bases left between them. The CDR3 DNA is TGTGCCAGCAGTTACGCACCTACCTACGAGCAGTACTTC. It codes for CASSYAPTYEQYF.

The chain links TRBV2 to TRBJ2-5, with D unclear. The CDR3 totals 14 residues. Germline CDR1 and CDR2: SNHLY and FYNNEI. V lost 6 bases and J lost 7, with 18 bases in between. The CDR3 here is CASSLQGAPGTQYF. CDR3 in DNA: TGTGCCAGCAGCCTACAAGGCGCTCCAGGGACCCAGTACTTC.

The rearrangement links TRBV5-4 to TRBJ1-2; possible D gene TRBD1, 6 bases. This CDR3 is built from 15 residues. Trimming pared 0 bases from V and 4 bases from J, leaving 13 bases between. Germline V gene sequence: CDR1 SGHNT, CDR2 YYREEE (reference sequence). The CDR3 nucleotides read TGTGCCAGCAGCTTGGCCGGGGGGCAGGCCTATGGCTACACCTTC. Its protein is CASSLAGGQAYGYTF.

This chain uses TRBV10-3 with TRBJ1-2; 9 positions agree with TRBD1. This CDR3 has 13 amino acids. CDR1 ENHRY and CDR2 SYGVKD come from the germline V gene. The junction had 7 bases not matched to a gene; V was cut back by 7 bases and J by 7 bases. CDR3 loop: CAITEQGALGYTF. The CDR3 nucleotides are TGTGCCATCACTGAACAGGGGGCGCTTGGCTACACCTTC.

The chain combines TRBV19 with TRBJ1-5, with unresolved D. Per germline, CDR1 LNHDA and CDR2 SQIVND (reference sequence). CDR3 length: 13 residues. Trimming removed 0 bases at V and 6 bases at J, with 6 bases between. Here the CDR3 DNA reads TGTGCCAGTAGTATAGATGGTTTTCAGCCCCAGCATTTT. Translated: CASSIDGFQPQHF.